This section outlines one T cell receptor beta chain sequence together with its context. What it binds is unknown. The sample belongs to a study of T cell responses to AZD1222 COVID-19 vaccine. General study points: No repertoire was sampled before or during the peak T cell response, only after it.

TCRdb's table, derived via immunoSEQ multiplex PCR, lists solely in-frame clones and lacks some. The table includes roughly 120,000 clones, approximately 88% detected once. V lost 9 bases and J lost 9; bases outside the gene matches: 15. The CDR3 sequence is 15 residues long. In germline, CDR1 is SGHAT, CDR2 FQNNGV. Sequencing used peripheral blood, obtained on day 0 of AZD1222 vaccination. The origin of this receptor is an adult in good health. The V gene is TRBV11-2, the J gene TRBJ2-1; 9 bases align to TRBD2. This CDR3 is CASTQGTSSLGEQFF. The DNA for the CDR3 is TGTGCCAGTACCCAAGGGACTAGCTCTCTCGGTGAGCAGTTCTTC. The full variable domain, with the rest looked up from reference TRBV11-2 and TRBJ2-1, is EAGVAQSPRYKIIEKRQSVAFWCNPISGHATLYWYQQILGQGPKLLIQFQNNGVVDDSQLPKDRFSAERLKGVDSTLKIQPAKLEDSAVYLCASTQGTSSLGEQFFGPGTRLTVL.